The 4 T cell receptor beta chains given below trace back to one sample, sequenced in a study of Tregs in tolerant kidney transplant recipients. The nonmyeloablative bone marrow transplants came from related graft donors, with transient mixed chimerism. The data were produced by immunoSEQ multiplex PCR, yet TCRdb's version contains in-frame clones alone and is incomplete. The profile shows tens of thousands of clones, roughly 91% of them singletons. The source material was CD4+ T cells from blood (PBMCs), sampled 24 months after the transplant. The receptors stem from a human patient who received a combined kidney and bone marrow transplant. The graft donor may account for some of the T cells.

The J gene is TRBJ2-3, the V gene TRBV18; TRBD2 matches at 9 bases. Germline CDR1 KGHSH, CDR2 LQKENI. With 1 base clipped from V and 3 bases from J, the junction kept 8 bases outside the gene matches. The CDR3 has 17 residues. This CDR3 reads CASSPLRTSEGTDTQYF. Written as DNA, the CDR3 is TGTGCCAGCTCACCACTTCGGACTAGCGAAGGGACAGATACGCAGTATTTT.

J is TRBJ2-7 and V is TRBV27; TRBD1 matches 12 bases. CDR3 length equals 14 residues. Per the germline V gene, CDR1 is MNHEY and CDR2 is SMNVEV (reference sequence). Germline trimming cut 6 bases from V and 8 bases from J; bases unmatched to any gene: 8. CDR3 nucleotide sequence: TGTGCCAGCAGGGGGGGGACAGGGGGCGCCAAGCAGTACTTC. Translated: CASRGGTGGAKQYF.

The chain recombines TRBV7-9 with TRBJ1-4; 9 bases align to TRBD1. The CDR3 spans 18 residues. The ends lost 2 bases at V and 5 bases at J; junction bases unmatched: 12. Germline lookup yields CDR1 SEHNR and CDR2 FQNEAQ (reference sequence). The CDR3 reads CASSLSPRSTGGNEKLFF. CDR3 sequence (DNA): TGTGCCAGCAGCTTAAGCCCGCGGTCGACAGGGGGAAATGAAAAACTGTTTTTT.

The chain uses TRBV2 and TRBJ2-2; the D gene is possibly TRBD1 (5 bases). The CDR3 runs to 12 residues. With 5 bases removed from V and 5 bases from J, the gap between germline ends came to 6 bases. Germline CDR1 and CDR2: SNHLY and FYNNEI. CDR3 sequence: CASSRGTGELFF. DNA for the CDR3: TGTGCCAGCAGTAGGGGTACCGGGGAGCTGTTTTTT.